This entry is about one T cell receptor beta chain. Assay used: immunoSEQ multiplex PCR; TCRdb lists only in-frame clones, some missing. The sample includes about 50,000 clones, about 80% of them seen just once. This sample is drawn from a study of PD-L1 blockade in urothelial cancer. The CDR3 totals 17 residues. Germline CDR1 reads LGHNT; CDR2 reads FRNRAP. Trimming took 0 bases from V and 4 from J, leaving 13 bases between them. The sequenced sample was PBMCs, obtained around atezolizumab (anti-PD-L1) treatment. The rearrangement uses TRBV12-5 and TRBJ2-6, with a tentative D call TRBD1 (6 bases). The TCR was taken from a man between 65 and 80 years old with urothelial cancer. The CDR3 DNA reads as TGTGCTAGTGGTTTGGTACGTAACAGGGCGGGGGCCAACGTCCTGACTTTC. Protein: CASGLVRNRAGANVLTF.